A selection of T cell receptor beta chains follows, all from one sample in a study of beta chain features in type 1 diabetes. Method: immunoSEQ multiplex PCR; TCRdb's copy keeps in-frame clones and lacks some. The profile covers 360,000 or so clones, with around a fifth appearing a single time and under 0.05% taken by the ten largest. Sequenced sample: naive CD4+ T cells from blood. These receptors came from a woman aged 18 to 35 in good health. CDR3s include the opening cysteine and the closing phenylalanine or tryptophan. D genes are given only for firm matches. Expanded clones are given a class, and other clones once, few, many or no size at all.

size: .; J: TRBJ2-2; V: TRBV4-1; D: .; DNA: TGCGCCAGCAGCCAATCAGGTCTAGCCCACAACACCGGGGAGCTGTTTTTT; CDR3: CASSQSGLAHNTGELFF
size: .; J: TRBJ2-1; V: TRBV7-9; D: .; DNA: TGTGCCAGCAGCCAAGGACTCACAGGGCGGTCCTACAATGAGCAGTTCTTC; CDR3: CASSQGLTGRSYNEQFF
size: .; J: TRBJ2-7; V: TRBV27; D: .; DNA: TGTGCCAGCAGAGGAGGGGGCTTAGACGAGCAGTACTTC; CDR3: CASRGGGLDEQYF
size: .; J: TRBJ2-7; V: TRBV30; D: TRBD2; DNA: TGTGCCTGGACCGCGGGGACTAGCGGTCTCAGGAGCTCCTACGAGCAGTACTTC; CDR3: CAWTAGTSGLRSSYEQYF
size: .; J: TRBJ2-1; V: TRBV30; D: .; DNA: TGTGCCTGGATCCGACAGAGCCCCCATGAGCAGTTCTTC; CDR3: CAWIRQSPHEQFF
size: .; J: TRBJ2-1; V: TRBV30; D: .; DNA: TGTGCCTGGAGTGTGAGGGCTGTAGCGACCTCCTACAATGAGCAGTTCTTC; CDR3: CAWSVRAVATSYNEQFF
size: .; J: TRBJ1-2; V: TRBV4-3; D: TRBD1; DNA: TGCGCCAGCAGCCACGGCGGACAGGGGAGAGGTGGCTACACCTTC; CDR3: CASSHGGQGRGGYTF
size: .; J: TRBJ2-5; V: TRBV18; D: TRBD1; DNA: TGTGCCAGCTCACCGACAGGGGCCGGGGAGACCCAGTACTTC; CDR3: CASSPTGAGETQYF
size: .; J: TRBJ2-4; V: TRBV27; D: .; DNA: TGTGCCAGCGGGTGGGGCTCTAAAAACATTCAGTACTTC; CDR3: CASGWGSKNIQYF
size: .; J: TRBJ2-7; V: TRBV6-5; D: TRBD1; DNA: TGTGCCAGCAGTCGATGGACAGGGTCGAACGAGCAGTACTTC; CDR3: CASSRWTGSNEQYF
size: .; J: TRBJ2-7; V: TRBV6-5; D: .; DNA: TGTGCCAGCAGTGGGGAGAGATGGTCCTCCGAGCAGTACTTC; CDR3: CASSGERWSSEQYF
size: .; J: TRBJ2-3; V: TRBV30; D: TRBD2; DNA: TGTGCCTGGAGCGCCCCGGTGACTAGCGGGGACGGTTTT; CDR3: CAWSAPVTSGDGF
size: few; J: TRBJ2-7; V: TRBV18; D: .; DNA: TGTGCCAGCTCACTCAAGACAGGCCCAACCTACGAGCAGTACTTC; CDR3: CASSLKTGPTYEQYF
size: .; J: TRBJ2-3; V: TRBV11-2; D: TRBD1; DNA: TGTGCCAGCAGCCCGCGGACAGGGAACTCAGATACGCAGTATTTT; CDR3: CASSPRTGNSDTQYF
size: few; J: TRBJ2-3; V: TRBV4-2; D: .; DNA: TGTGCCAGCAGCCCGTCGACAGGCATCGCGGTAGATACGCAGTATTTT; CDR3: CASSPSTGIAVDTQYF
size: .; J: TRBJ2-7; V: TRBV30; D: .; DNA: TGTGCCTGGAGCTTCACGGGGTACGAGCAGTACTTC; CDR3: CAWSFTGYEQYF
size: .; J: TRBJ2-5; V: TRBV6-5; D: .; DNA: TGTGCCAGCAGTCCCGTTCAGGGGTCCCAAGAGACCCAGTACTTC; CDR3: CASSPVQGSQETQYF
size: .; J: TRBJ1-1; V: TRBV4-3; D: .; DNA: TGCGCCAGCAGCCAAGATTTGGGGGCGCGTGCTTTCTTT; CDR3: CASSQDLGARAFF
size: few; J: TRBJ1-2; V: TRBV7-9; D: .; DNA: TGTGCCAGCATTTCCGGACAGAACTATGGCTACACCTTC; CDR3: CASISGQNYGYTF
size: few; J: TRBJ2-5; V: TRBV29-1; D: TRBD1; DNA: TGCAGCTTCTCGCCCGGGACAGCCCAAGAGACCCAGTACTTC; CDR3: CSFSPGTAQETQYF
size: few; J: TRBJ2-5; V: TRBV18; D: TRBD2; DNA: TGTGCCAGCTCACCCATTCCCGGGACTAGCCAAGAGACCCAGTACTTC; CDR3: CASSPIPGTSQETQYF
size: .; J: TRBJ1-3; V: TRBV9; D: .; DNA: TGTGCCAGCAGCGTAGGGACAGTCTCTGGAAACACCATATATTTT; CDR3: CASSVGTVSGNTIYF